In this sample, the clone carrying this T cell receptor beta chain turned up once. The antigen remains unidentified. The entry originates in a study of T cell responses to AZD1222 COVID-19 vaccine. Study-wide findings and caveats: Regions left unmutated in variants are reportedly the target of nearly half of spike-specific TCRs. Most donors were white British and more were female, and clonal diversity was possibly underestimated. Spike was spanned by vaccine-associated CD4 TCRs, which were dominant at 160-218 and 743-854.

Germline CDR1 PRHDT, CDR2 FYEKMQ (reference sequence). Trimming stripped 1 base from V and 12 bases from J, with 12 bases between. This CDR3 spans 12 amino acids. Using immunoSEQ multiplex PCR, the repertoire was profiled, and TCRdb retains in-frame clones only, with some absent. The table records approximately 110,000 clones, about 90% of them present only once. V usage is TRBV13 and J usage is TRBJ1-2; no firm D call. The source material was peripheral blood, sampled on day 0 of AZD1222 vaccination. The receptor was derived from an adult in good health. In DNA, the CDR3 is TGTGCCAGCAGCTTAGTTGCACTCGGCGACACCTTC. Translation gives CASSLVALGDTF.